One sample yielded the 26 T cell receptor beta chains listed below, sequenced in a study of blood T cells in healthy people across ages. Together with a sample-barcoded 5' primer, a J-beta primer mix was included in a second PCR lasting roughly 6 to 12 cycles. TCRdb independently ran MiXCR on the 5' RACE reads; one entry per CDR3 protein. The sample records some 1.5 million distinct CDR3 sequences, roughly 27% being singletons. Specimen: blood. These receptors were taken from a woman aged 25 to 45 in good health.

In the case of this clonotype: One end of the junction does not line up with germline, which may come from a read error. V and J are TRBV7-9 and TRBJ2-5; weak D call: TRBD2 (6 bases). CDR1 and CDR2 (germline): SEHNR, FQNEAQ (reference sequence). The CDR3 contains 12 residues. CDR3 nucleotide sequence: TGTGCCAGCGGCTTAGCGCGGGGGACCCAGTACTTC. Amino acid sequence: CASGLARGTQYF.

In its sample, this clonotype was seen many times. The V and J genes are TRBV6-5 and TRBJ2-6; 8 bases agree with TRBD1. The CDR3 length is 16 residues. Unmatched junction bases numbered 3, after V lost 2 bases and J lost 3 bases. The germline CDR1 and CDR2 sequences are MNHEY and SVGAGI. In DNA, the CDR3 is TGTGCCAGCAGTTACAAGACAGGGGATGGGGCCAACGTCCTGACTTTC. Translated, it gives CASSYKTGDGANVLTF.

This clonotype was recorded once. This may be a read error, as it is one base from a much larger clone. The chain recombines TRBV10-3 with TRBJ2-7, with a tentative D call TRBD1 (6 bases). Germline V gives CDR1 ENHRY, CDR2 SYGVKD. This CDR3 region has 14 residues. The CDR3 nucleotides read TGTGTCATCAGTGAGTCGGCAGGGGCAAACGAGCAGTACTTC. Translated: CVISESAGANEQYF.

The chain carries TRBV7-6 and TRBJ2-5; D uncertain. Germline-derived CDR1 and CDR2 are SGHVS and FNYEAQ. V was cut by 1 base and J by 3 bases, with 6 bases left in between. The CDR3 runs to 13 residues. The CDR3 sequence is CASSLVFEETQYF. The CDR3 coding sequence is TGTGCCAGCAGCTTAGTGTTCGAAGAGACCCAGTACTTC.

The chain has TRBV4-1 and TRBJ1-6; TRBD1 agrees at 7 bases. J gave up 9 bases and V 1 base, and 6 bases lay outside the gene matches. This CDR3 has 15 residues. Germline CDR1 MGHRA, CDR2 YSYEKL. The CDR3 bases are TGCGCCAGCAGCCAAGGACAGGGTGTTAGTTCACCCCTCCACTTT. It specifies CASSQGQGVSSPLHF.

This clonotype was recorded many times. This rearrangement joins TRBV28 to TRBJ2-7, with 8 bases that match TRBD2. The CDR3 runs 16 residues. Germline loops: CDR1 MDHEN, CDR2 SYDVKM. Trimming removed 5 bases from V and 0 bases from J; junction bases left unmatched: 9. This CDR3 reads CASSVSGDTFSYEQYF. The CDR3 bases are TGTGCCAGCAGTGTTAGCGGGGATACGTTCTCCTACGAGCAGTACTTC.

With respect to this clonotype: Being one base from a much bigger clone, this may be a read error. The chain joins TRBV5-1 to TRBJ2-1, with D possibly TRBD1 on 6 matching bases. The assigned J gene may be wrong: the sequence end matches TRBJ2-7 better. Germline V lookup: CDR1 SGHRS, CDR2 YFSETQ. The CDR3 loop spans 16 amino acids. As DNA, the CDR3 is TGCGCCAGCAGCTTGGGGTCGGGACAACGCTACAATGAGCAGTACTTC. Its translation: CASSLGSGQRYNEQYF.

This rearrangement joins TRBV6-1 to TRBJ1-2; 9 bases agree with TRBD1. The CDR3 is 15 amino acids. Germline values: CDR1 MNHNS, CDR2 SASEGT. V lost 1 base, J lost 4 bases, and 4 bases stayed unmatched. The CDR3 DNA follows: TGTGCCAGCAGTGAAGAAACAGGGGGCGCCTATGGCTACACCTTC. Residues: CASSEETGGAYGYTF.

This clonotype was detected a few times. V gene TRBV11-2 combines with J gene TRBJ2-1; 11 nucleotides line up with TRBD2. This CDR3 has 17 residues. Per germline, CDR1 SGHAT and CDR2 FQNNGV. The V and J ends lost 5 bases and 9 bases, in that order; junction bases with no gene match: 15. CDR3 in DNA: TGTGCCAGCAGCCCCCCACTAGCGGGAGTTCTAAGGGGTGAGCAGTTCTTC. Encoded protein: CASSPPLAGVLRGEQFF.

Remarks on this clonotype: An end of the junction does not agree with germline; a read error may underlie this. This chain uses TRBV3-1 with TRBJ2-7; 7 nucleotides line up with TRBD1. CDR1 is LGHDT and CDR2 is YNNKEL in the germline V gene (reference sequence). The length of the CDR3 is 17 residues. The CDR3 sequence: CARSQDTGAWSSYEQYF. The CDR3 DNA sequence: TGTGCCCGCAGCCAGGATACAGGGGCCTGGAGCTCCTACGAGCAGTACTTC.

The chain employs TRBV6-2 or TRBV6-3 and TRBJ1-5; D gene uncertain. The germline V gene has CDR1 MNHEY and CDR2 SVGEGT. V shed 5 bases and J shed 4 bases, with 12 bases lying between them. The CDR3 totals 14 residues. The chain's CDR3 is CASSSGPGNQPQHF. The CDR3 region has the DNA TGTGCCAGCAGTAGCGGGCCGGGGAATCAGCCCCAGCATTTT.

This clonotype was seen at least ten times. J is TRBJ2-5 and V is TRBV28, with D possibly TRBD1 on 6 matching bases. Per the germline V gene, CDR1 is MDHEN and CDR2 is SYDVKM. The CDR3 runs 15 residues. V lost 4 bases and J 0 bases, leaving 12 bases between the germline ends. This chain's CDR3 is CASSYSWDNQETQYF. As DNA, the CDR3 is TGTGCCAGCAGTTATTCATGGGACAACCAAGAGACCCAGTACTTC.

In this sample, this clonotype turned up a few times. V gene TRBV30 combines with J gene TRBJ2-2, with 8 bases lining up with TRBD2. Germline CDR1 GTSNPN, CDR2 SVGIG (reference sequence). This CDR3 spans 16 amino acids. The V segment lost 3 bases and the J segment 6 bases; nucleotides outside the gene matches: 12. CDR3 region: CAWSPLLAGLAGELFF. Written as DNA, the CDR3 is TGTGCCTGGAGCCCGCTGTTAGCGGGATTGGCCGGGGAGCTGTTTTTT.

In its sample, this clonotype was seen a few times. This chain joins TRBV3-1 and TRBJ1-3; TRBD1 is a possible D gene (5 bases). Trimming left V 3 bases short and J 4 bases short, with 13 bases between. CDR3 length: 15 residues. From germline, CDR1 is LGHDT and CDR2 YNNKEL (reference sequence). CDR3 coding DNA: TGTGCCAGCAGCCATCCAGTCCGGGACGGAAACACCATATATTTT. Translating gives CASSHPVRDGNTIYF.

V and J are TRBV20-1 and TRBJ2-1; 12 bases match TRBD1. Germline trimming cut 6 bases from V and 7 bases from J; bases unmatched to any gene: 4. Germline V gene data show CDR1 as DFQATT and CDR2 as SNEGSKA (reference sequence). This CDR3 contains 13 residues. The CDR3 DNA reads as TGCAGTGCACCGGGACAGGGGGCTAATGAGCAGTTCTTC. This gives the protein CSAPGQGANEQFF.

The sample holds one count of this clonotype. The gene calls are TRBV20-1 and TRBJ2-5; D not certain. The ends were cut back, 6 bases at V and 2 bases at J, with 16 bases in the middle. The CDR3 spans 14 residues. Germline V gene lookup returns CDR1 DFQATT and CDR2 SNEGSKA (reference sequence). The CDR3 here is CSAVFTGPQETQYF. The CDR3 DNA reads TGCAGTGCAGTTTTTACCGGGCCACAAGAGACCCAGTACTTC.

This clonotype was counted a few times. The V gene is TRBV11-2, the J gene TRBJ1-1; D gene unclear. Germline V CDR1 and CDR2: SGHAT, FQNNGV. Trimming removed 7 bases from V and 0 bases from J, with 15 bases in between. There are 15 residues in the CDR3. The CDR3 reads CASIPPRRVNTEAFF. CDR3 nucleotides: TGTGCCAGCATCCCCCCCAGGCGAGTGAACACTGAAGCTTTCTTT. The full variable domain, completed using reference TRBV11-2 and TRBJ1-1, is EAGVAQSPRYKIIEKRQSVAFWCNPISGHATLYWYQQILGQGPKLLIQFQNNGVVDDSQLPKDRFSAERLKGVDSTLKIQPAKLEDSAVYLCASIPPRRVNTEAFFGQGTRLTVV.

This clonotype occurred many times. V is TRBV2 and J is TRBJ2-1; 9 bases agree with TRBD2. The CDR3 sequence is 14 residues long. Germline values: CDR1 SNHLY, CDR2 FYNNEI. The J segment lost 4 bases and the V segment lost 6 bases, leaving 4 bases of the junction unmatched. This CDR3 reads CASRGTSSYNEQFF. The CDR3 DNA reads as TGTGCCAGCAGAGGGACTAGCAGTTACAATGAGCAGTTCTTC.

This clonotype was seen only a few times. V gene TRBV29-1 combines with J gene TRBJ2-1; TRBD2 aligns across 10 bases. The CDR3 runs to 15 residues. The V gene's germline CDR1 is SQVTM and CDR2 ANQGSEA. V gave up 3 bases and J gave up 4 bases; unmatched junction bases: 6. The CDR3 nucleotides read TGCAGCGTTGATCTAGCGGGAGCAGCTTACAATGAGCAGTTCTTC. Amino acid sequence: CSVDLAGAAYNEQFF.

About this clonotype: A read error may account for a junction end that differs from germline. The chain has TRBV7-3 and TRBJ2-1, with 12 bases lining up with TRBD2. Germline loops: CDR1 SGHTA, CDR2 FQGTGA. The CDR3 consists of 15 residues. The CDR3 DNA reads as TGTGCCGGCAGCCGGACTAGCGGGGTAGATAATGAGCAGTTCTTC. Protein: CAGSRTSGVDNEQFF. Supplemented by reference TRBV7-3 and TRBJ2-1, the full variable domain reads GAGVSQTPSNKVTEKGKYVELRCDPISGHTALYWYRQSLGQGPEFLIYFQGTGAADDSGLPNDRFFAVRPEGSVSTLKIQRTERGDSAVYLCAGSRTSGVDNEQFFGPGTRLTVL.

The chain couples TRBV10-3 to TRBJ1-5; no clear D gene. Trimming removed 4 bases from V and 4 bases from J, with 8 bases in between. This CDR3 has 13 amino acids. From germline, CDR1 is ENHRY and CDR2 SYGVKD. The CDR3 DNA reads as TGTGCCATCAGTGCCTCGACTAATCAGCCCCAGCATTTT. Translating gives CAISASTNQPQHF.

Many counts were recorded for this clonotype. The V gene is TRBV20-1, the J gene TRBJ2-1; tentative D call: TRBD2 (6 bases). CDR1 DFQATT and CDR2 SNEGSKA come from the germline V gene (reference sequence). CDR3 length: 14 residues. The V end was cut by 5 bases, the J end by 5 bases, with 16 bases between. CDR3 coding DNA: TGCAGTGCTGTCGGGACTCTATACGACAATGAGCAGTTCTTC. Translation: CSAVGTLYDNEQFF.

V and J are TRBV18 and TRBJ2-5; D gene unclear. V gave up 3 bases and J gave up 11 bases, with 16 bases separating them. CDR1 KGHSH and CDR2 LQKENI come from the germline V gene. This CDR3 comprises 13 residues. The DNA of the CDR3 is TGTGCCAGCTCACCCGCCTCCTCGAGGTGGCAGTACTTC. It is translated as CASSPASSRWQYF.

This clonotype was detected a few times. V gene TRBV12-3 or TRBV12-4 combines with J gene TRBJ2-1; no firm D call. V lost 0 bases, J lost 9 bases, and 18 bases lay in between. The CDR3 has 16 residues. Here the CDR3 DNA reads TGTGCCAGCAGTTTAGCGTGGCTCAGCGATAGTCGTGAGCAGTTCTTC. Its translation: CASSLAWLSDSREQFF.

In this sample, this clonotype turned up many times. The chain links TRBV7-2 to TRBJ2-1, with 9 bases identical to TRBD2. The CDR3 length is 15 residues. Per the germline V gene, CDR1 is SGHTA and CDR2 is FQGNSA. The junction had 6 bases not matched to a gene; V was cut back by 1 base and J by 8 bases. The CDR3, as DNA: TGTGCCAGCAGCTTAGGGGGTAGCGGGAGAGATGAGCAGTTCTTC. This encodes CASSLGGSGRDEQFF.

V usage is TRBV7-2 and J usage is TRBJ2-5, with D hard to call. The J call may be incorrect, as the DNA end agrees better with TRBJ2-4. This CDR3 has 15 residues. Germline CDR1 reads SGHTA; CDR2 reads FQGNSA. CDR3 in amino acids: CASSSTLTLGHIQYF. CDR3 DNA sequence: TGTGCCAGCAGCTCGACCTTGACGCTAGGTCACATTCAGTACTTC.